The clone carrying this T cell receptor (beta chain) was observed once. Its antigen is not known. Its ends do not fully match the called genes, so a read error is possible. Three rounds of nested PCR, following a modified ARM-PCR protocol, produced the TCRbeta library. TCRdb itself ran the multiplex PCR reads through MiXCR, one entry per CDR3 protein. The sample includes tens of thousands of distinct CDR3 sequences, 75% to 90% seen only once; the top ten take about an eighth. The CDR3 contains 16 residues. CDR1 and CDR2 from the germline V gene are SGHAT and FQNNGV. No cell sorting was done before RNA was extracted from the tissue. Chemotherapy-naive patients with new lung cancer underwent thoracic surgery in China, August–November 2014. The sample comes from a study of tumor and adjacent non-tumor tissue in lung cancer. About the study: Patients were aged roughly 31 to 76, nine to eleven men and roughly five women, stage I to III. Samples averaged roughly 4.4 million productive TCRbeta reads each.

Study-wide points: Tumor tissue had significantly higher TCR diversity than normal lung.

The specimen sequenced was lung tumor tissue. This receptor was obtained from a woman in her fifties or sixties with non-small cell lung cancer. The chain links TRBV11-2 to TRBJ2-1; D gene uncertain. The CDR3 sequence is CTSSLDLGPAVDEQFF. The CDR3, as DNA: TGTACCAGCAGCTTAGATCTAGGTCCTGCGGTCGATGAACAGTTCTTC.